This is a list of T cell receptor beta chains from one sample in a study of cytomegalovirus exposure and HLA in healthy donors. This table comes from immunoSEQ multiplex PCR, and its TCRdb copy is limited to in-frame clones, with some not included. The table has roughly 200,000 clones, around 80% seen once; the top ten hold 0.5%. Sequenced sample: PBMCs. The receptors here all came from a woman between 50 and 59 years old in good health and CMV-seronegative. CDR3s include the opening cysteine and the closing phenylalanine or tryptophan. A D gene is named only where the DNA matches it firmly. Size tells how often a clone was seen (once, few, many) or the class of an expanded clone, and some rows leave it out.

-,TRBD1,TRBJ1-1,TRBV28,TGTGCCAGCGTAGACAGGGCGAACACTGAAGCTTTCTTT,CASVDRANTEAFF
-,-,TRBJ2-2,TRBV13,TGTGCCAGCAGCCCAGCCCAGGGTATCACCGGGGAGCTGTTTTTT,CASSPAQGITGELFF
-,-,TRBJ1-2,TRBV6-6,TGTGCCAGCAGTCAAAAAAATGGGGCTATTAACTATGGCTACACCTTC,CASSQKNGAINYGYTF
-,-,TRBJ1-1,TRBV5-4,TGTGCCAGCAGCTTGTATGGAGGTGAAGCTTTCTTT,CASSLYGGEAFF
-,TRBD2,TRBJ2-7,TRBV5-1,TGCGCCAGCAGCTTGGGACTAGCGGGAAATTACGAGCAGTACTTC,CASSLGLAGNYEQYF
-,-,TRBJ2-7,TRBV5-1,TGCGCCAGCAGCTTGGAGACGGACTACTACGAGCAGTACTTC,CASSLETDYYEQYF
few,-,TRBJ2-7,TRBV27,TGTGCCAGCAGCTTTACCCACTTTCAGGGGGGTTACGAGCAGTACTTC,CASSFTHFQGGYEQYF
-,TRBD1,TRBJ2-1,TRBV11-3,TGTGCCAGCAGCCTAAGACAGGGGTCCTACAATGAGCAGTTCTTC,CASSLRQGSYNEQFF
-,-,TRBJ2-7,TRBV29-1,TGCGGCGTTGTCGGTCAGGCGTCCCCCTACGAGCAGTACTTC,CGVVGQASPYEQYF
-,TRBD1,TRBJ2-2,TRBV19,TGTGCCAGTAGTGCAAGACAGGGATTCACCGGGGAGCTGTTTTTT,CASSARQGFTGELFF
-,-,TRBJ1-5,TRBV7-9,TGTGCCAGCAGCTCCAGAGGAGGGGTCGGCAATCAGCCCCAGCATTTT,CASSSRGGVGNQPQHF
-,-,TRBJ2-3,TRBV7-3,TGTGCCAGCAGCCCTCGGGGGGCCGGCACAGATACGCAGTATTTT,CASSPRGAGTDTQYF
-,-,TRBJ2-5,TRBV7-3,TGTGCCAGCAGCTTAAACCCAGGGCCCCAAGAGACCCAGTACTTC,CASSLNPGPQETQYF
few,-,TRBJ2-5,TRBV28,TGTGCCACTGGGATGGGGGGTTACCAAGAGACCCAGTACTTC,CATGMGGYQETQYF
-,-,TRBJ2-7,TRBV27,TGTGCCAGCAGCCCCTTCAGGGGTCGATCCTCCTACGAGCAGTACTTC,CASSPFRGRSSYEQYF
few,TRBD1,TRBJ2-7,TRBV18,TGTGCCAGCTCACTTACAGGGGGCTCGAACGAGCAGTACTTC,CASSLTGGSNEQYF
-,TRBD2,TRBJ2-3,TRBV5-1,TGCGCCAGCAGCTTGGACGCTAGCGGGCTTAGCACAGATACGCAGTATTTT,CASSLDASGLSTDTQYF
-,-,TRBJ2-6,TRBV28,TGTGCCAGCAGTTTAAACAGTCCCTCTGGGGCCAACGTCCTGACTTTC,CASSLNSPSGANVLTF
-,-,TRBJ2-5,TRBV9,TGTGCCAGCAGCCCCGGGATAGGGTCTGGAGAGACCCAGTACTTC,CASSPGIGSGETQYF
-,-,TRBJ1-2,TRBV10-2,TGCGCCAGCAGTGAGAGCGGGGATGGCTACACCTTC,CASSESGDGYTF
-,TRBD1,TRBJ2-7,TRBV19,TGTGCCAGTAGTTTACAGGGGGCCTCCTACGAGCAGTACTTC,CASSLQGASYEQYF
-,TRBD2,TRBJ2-1,TRBV28,TGTGCCAGCCTCGCGGCAAGGAGCGGGAGTGTCGACAATGAGCAGTTCTTC,CASLAARSGSVDNEQFF
few,TRBD2,TRBJ2-5,TRBV6-6,TGTGCCAGCAGATCCCTTCGGGGGGAAGAGACCCAGTACTTC,CASRSLRGEETQYF
-,-,TRBJ1-2,TRBV6-5,TGTGCCAGCAGTTACTCGAACAGCCATGGCTACACCTTC,CASSYSNSHGYTF
once,TRBD2,TRBJ2-1,TRBV28,TGTGCCAGCAGTCTAACAATTTTCGGACTAGCGGGCAATGCCTACAATGAGCAGTTCTTC,CASSLTIFGLAGNAYNEQFF
-,-,TRBJ2-7,TRBV9,TGTGCCAGCAGCGTTAAGGGGGAGGGATTCTACGAGCAGTACTTC,CASSVKGEGFYEQYF